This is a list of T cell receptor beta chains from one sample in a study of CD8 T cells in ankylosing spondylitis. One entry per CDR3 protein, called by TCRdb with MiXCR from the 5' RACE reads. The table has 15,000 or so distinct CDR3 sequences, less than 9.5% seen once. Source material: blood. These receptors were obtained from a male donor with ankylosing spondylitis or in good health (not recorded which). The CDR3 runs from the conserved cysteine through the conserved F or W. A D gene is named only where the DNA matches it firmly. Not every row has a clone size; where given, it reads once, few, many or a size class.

CDR3nt: TGTGCTAGTGGTTTGGCTACGACAGATTACAATGAGCAGTTCTTC
CDR3aa: CASGLATTDYNEQFF
j_gene: TRBJ2-1
abundance: few
v_gene: TRBV12-5
d_gene: NA

CDR3nt: TGTGCCAGCAGCACCAGGGAGAACAATGAGCAGTTCTTC
CDR3aa: CASSTRENNEQFF
j_gene: TRBJ2-1
abundance: few
v_gene: TRBV7-2
d_gene: NA

CDR3nt: TGCAGTGCACGATCAAGCGGGAACACCGGGGAGCTGTTTTTT
CDR3aa: CSARSSGNTGELFF
j_gene: TRBJ2-2
abundance: few
v_gene: TRBV20-1
d_gene: NA

CDR3nt: TGTGCCAGCAGCTTGGCAGGGAGCAATGAAAAACTGTTTTTT
CDR3aa: CASSLAGSNEKLFF
j_gene: TRBJ1-4
abundance: NA
v_gene: TRBV7-2
d_gene: NA

CDR3nt: TGCGCCAGCAGCTTGGAACTAGCGGGAGCCAATGAGCAGTTCTTC
CDR3aa: CASSLELAGANEQFF
j_gene: TRBJ2-1
abundance: many
v_gene: TRBV5-1
d_gene: TRBD2

CDR3nt: TGTGCCAGCAGCGCCCCCGTGGGCGGGGAGCTGTTTTTT
CDR3aa: CASSAPVGGELFF
j_gene: TRBJ2-2
abundance: few
v_gene: TRBV9
d_gene: NA

CDR3nt: TGCGCCAGCAGCCCTGATTACAATGAGCAGTTCTTC
CDR3aa: CASSPDYNEQFF
j_gene: TRBJ2-1
abundance: few
v_gene: TRBV5-1
d_gene: NA

CDR3nt: TGTGCCAGTACCCCAGTGGGGGTAACCGGGGAGCTGTTTTTT
CDR3aa: CASTPVGVTGELFF
j_gene: TRBJ2-2
abundance: few
v_gene: TRBV19
d_gene: NA

CDR3nt: TGTGCCCTAGGGTACTATGGCTACACCTTC
CDR3aa: CALGYYGYTF
j_gene: TRBJ1-2
abundance: many
v_gene: TRBV28
d_gene: NA

CDR3nt: TGTGCCAGCAGTTTCGGACTAGCGGGAGACTACAATGAGCAGTTCTTC
CDR3aa: CASSFGLAGDYNEQFF
j_gene: TRBJ2-1
abundance: many
v_gene: TRBV12-3/TRBV12-4
d_gene: TRBD2

CDR3nt: TGCGCCAGCAGCACAACCCCCGGGGAGTACAATGAGCAGTTCTTC
CDR3aa: CASSTTPGEYNEQFF
j_gene: TRBJ2-1
abundance: many
v_gene: TRBV5-1
d_gene: NA

CDR3nt: TGCAGTGCTAGATCAGACAGGGGATTGGGCGCTGAAGCTTTCTTT
CDR3aa: CSARSDRGLGAEAFF
j_gene: TRBJ1-1
abundance: many
v_gene: TRBV20-1
d_gene: TRBD1

CDR3nt: TGTGCCAGCAGTTCAGGACTAGCGGGAAGGGATGAGCAGTTCTTC
CDR3aa: CASSSGLAGRDEQFF
j_gene: TRBJ2-1
abundance: few
v_gene: TRBV28
d_gene: TRBD2

CDR3nt: TGTGCCAGCAGTCCGACAGGGGGGAACACTGAAGCTTTCTTT
CDR3aa: CASSPTGGNTEAFF
j_gene: TRBJ1-1
abundance: many
v_gene: TRBV12-3/TRBV12-4
d_gene: TRBD1

CDR3nt: TGTGCCACCAGCCTCGGCCTTGAGCAGTTCTTC
CDR3aa: CATSLGLEQFF
j_gene: TRBJ2-1
abundance: many
v_gene: TRBV15
d_gene: NA

CDR3nt: TGCAGTGCTCTACCGACTAGCGGGATCTACGAGCAGTACTTC
CDR3aa: CSALPTSGIYEQYF
j_gene: TRBJ2-7
abundance: many
v_gene: TRBV20-1
d_gene: TRBD2

CDR3nt: TGCAGTGGAAGGGGGGCTGTGGATACGCAGTATTTT
CDR3aa: CSGRGAVDTQYF
j_gene: TRBJ2-3
abundance: few
v_gene: TRBV20-1
d_gene: NA

CDR3nt: TGTGCCAGCAGGACAGGGGGCATATCTGAAGCTTTCTTT
CDR3aa: CASRTGGISEAFF
j_gene: TRBJ1-1
abundance: few
v_gene: TRBV28
d_gene: TRBD1

CDR3nt: TGCAGTGCGCGACCCAACAGGCCCCCTACGGTGAAGCAGTACTTC
CDR3aa: CSARPNRPPTVKQYF
j_gene: TRBJ2-7
abundance: many
v_gene: TRBV20-1
d_gene: NA

CDR3nt: TGTGCCAGCAGCCCTAGCGGGGAATCGGATACGCAGTATTTT
CDR3aa: CASSPSGESDTQYF
j_gene: TRBJ2-3
abundance: NA
v_gene: TRBV14
d_gene: TRBD2

CDR3nt: TGCAGTGCTCTTAGCGGGAGCGGGGATGAGCAGTTCTTC
CDR3aa: CSALSGSGDEQFF
j_gene: TRBJ2-1
abundance: many
v_gene: TRBV20-1
d_gene: TRBD2

CDR3nt: TGTGCCAGCAGCTTGGATACGGGAGATCACACAGATACGCAGTATTTT
CDR3aa: CASSLDTGDHTDTQYF
j_gene: TRBJ2-3
abundance: many
v_gene: TRBV5-5
d_gene: NA

CDR3nt: TGTGCCAGCAGCCTGACAGGGGTTAATGAAAAACTGTTTTTT
CDR3aa: CASSLTGVNEKLFF
j_gene: TRBJ1-4
abundance: few
v_gene: TRBV7-9
d_gene: TRBD1

CDR3nt: TGTGCCAGCGGGACAGCTAATCAGCCCCAGCATTTT
CDR3aa: CASGTANQPQHF
j_gene: TRBJ1-5
abundance: NA
v_gene: TRBV12-3/TRBV12-4
d_gene: TRBD1

CDR3nt: TGCAGTGCTGGGGGGATCATGAACACTGAAGCTTTCTTT
CDR3aa: CSAGGIMNTEAFF
j_gene: TRBJ1-1
abundance: NA
v_gene: TRBV20-1
d_gene: NA

CDR3nt: TGTGCCATCAAACAGGACTGGGATGAGCAGTTCTTC
CDR3aa: CAIKQDWDEQFF
j_gene: TRBJ2-1
abundance: many
v_gene: TRBV10-3
d_gene: NA

CDR3nt: TGTGCCAGTAGTTCTCCCGTGCGGGGGAATGAGCAGTTCTTC
CDR3aa: CASSSPVRGNEQFF
j_gene: TRBJ2-1
abundance: NA
v_gene: TRBV19
d_gene: TRBD2

CDR3nt: TGCAGTGCTAGAGCCACTAGCGGGGGTGACAATGAGCAGTTCTTC
CDR3aa: CSARATSGGDNEQFF
j_gene: TRBJ2-1
abundance: few
v_gene: TRBV20-1
d_gene: TRBD2